These 27 T cell receptor beta chains were sequenced from one sample in a study of CD8 T cells in ankylosing spondylitis. TCRdb fed the 5' RACE reads into MiXCR, producing one record per CDR3 protein. The sample holds 250,000 to 300,000 distinct CDR3 sequences, roughly 20% seen once. Sequencing input: blood, either unsorted or a sorted T cell fraction (not recorded which). All receptors come from a male donor with ankylosing spondylitis or in good health (not recorded which).

This chain links TRBV6-5 with TRBJ2-7; maybe TRBD2 (6 bases). CDR3 length: 13 amino acids. The V end was cut by 0 bases, the J end by 6 bases, with 9 bases between. From germline, CDR1 is MNHEY and CDR2 SVGAGI. CDR3 in DNA: TGTGCCAGCAGTTACTCTCTGGGAGGCGAGCAGTACGTC. Residues: CASSYSLGGEQYV.

This clonotype was seen a few times. The chain has TRBV25-1 and TRBJ1-1, with 8 nucleotides matching TRBD1. Germline CDR1 is MGHDK and CDR2 is SYGVNS. Unmatched junction bases numbered 6, after V lost 4 bases and J lost 5 bases. The CDR3 runs to 14 residues. In DNA form, the CDR3 reads TGTGCCAGCAGTGGTAACAGGGGGAGGACTGAAGCTTTCTTT. Translating it yields CASSGNRGRTEAFF. Full variable domain (rest looked up from reference TRBV25-1 and TRBJ1-1): EADIYQTPRYLVIGTGKKITLECSQTMGHDKMYWYQQDPGMELHLIHYSYGVNSTEKGDLSSESTVSRIRTEHFPLTLESARPSHTSQYLCASSGNRGRTEAFFGQGTRLTVV.

CDR3 region: CATRPGGHLAKNIQYF. The CDR3 DNA is TGTGCCACCCGTCCCGGGGGTCATCTAGCCAAAAACATTCAGTACTTC. The chain is built from TRBV12-3 or TRBV12-4 and TRBJ2-4; D perhaps matches TRBD2 (6 bases). Trimming took off 10 bases at V and 0 bases at J, with 19 bases between the two ends. The CDR3 loop spans 16 amino acids.

This clonotype has at least ten counts. The chain combines TRBV5-1 with TRBJ2-3; the D gene is possibly TRBD2 (6 bases). Trimming removed 0 bases from V and 3 bases from J, with 8 bases in between. This CDR3 spans 14 amino acids. Germline V lookup: CDR1 SGHRS, CDR2 YFSETQ. This CDR3 reads CASSLAAGTDTQYF. The CDR3 DNA is TGCGCCAGCAGCTTGGCCGCGGGGACAGATACGCAGTATTTT.

The chain has TRBV6-5 and TRBJ1-2, with 8 nucleotides matching TRBD1. CDR3 length: 16 residues. J was trimmed by 7 bases and V by 2 bases; bases with no gene match: 12. Germline V CDR1 and CDR2: MNHEY, SVGAGI. CDR3 residues: CASSYTPLDRGGGYTF. The CDR3, as DNA: TGTGCCAGCAGTTACACGCCCCTTGACAGGGGAGGTGGCTACACCTTC.

In DNA, the CDR3 is TGCAGTGCTAGAGTGGCCGGGACAGGGGGGGAATCGGGAAACATTCAGTACTTC. Translated: CSARVAGTGGESGNIQYF. The rearrangement uses TRBV20-1 and TRBJ2-4; 11 bases are a match to TRBD1. The germline V gene has CDR1 DFQATT and CDR2 SNEGSKA (reference sequence). With V trimmed by 1 base and J by 6 bases, 14 bases remained unmatched. This CDR3 has 18 amino acids.

The chain uses TRBV24-1 and TRBJ2-1, with D perhaps matching TRBD1 or TRBD2 (5 bases each). Trimming cost V 5 bases and J 4 bases, with 14 bases left between them. CDR1 and CDR2 (germline): KGHDR, SFDVKD. The CDR3 sequence is 15 residues long. CDR3 in DNA: TGTGCCACCAGTGGCAGGGCAGGACTTTACAATGAGCAGTTCTTC. Translating it yields CATSGRAGLYNEQFF.

This clonotype came up a few times. The chain recombines TRBV7-9 with TRBJ2-1, with 7 bases identical to TRBD1. Germline CDR1 SEHNR, CDR2 FQNEAQ (reference sequence). The trim removed 5 bases at V and 8 bases at J, leaving 15 bases unmatched. The CDR3 length is 16 residues. CDR3 sequence: CASSDTGAESSDEQFF. CDR3 coding DNA: TGTGCCAGCAGCGATACAGGGGCGGAATCGTCGGATGAGCAGTTCTTC.

This clonotype was seen only once. This could be a read error, since a much larger clone is one nucleotide away. V is TRBV7-3 and J is TRBJ2-3; 8 bases line up with TRBD2. After removal of 4 bases from V and 1 base from J, the junction contained 1 base not matched to a gene. Per germline, CDR1 SGHTA and CDR2 FQGTGA. The CDR3 covers 14 residues. CDR3 sequence: CASSSTSGTDTQYF. CDR3 bases: TGTGCCAGCAGCTCGACTAGCGGCACAGATACGCAGTATTTT.

The table lists this clonotype with a few counts. The rearrangement joins TRBV24-1 to TRBJ2-2, with TRBD2 as a possible D gene (6 bases). The CDR3 is made up of 17 amino acids. V was clipped by 0 bases and J by 0 bases, with 10 bases between them. The germline CDR1 and CDR2 sequences are KGHDR and SFDVKD. CDR3 in amino acids: CATSDLGGTANTGELFF. The CDR3 DNA follows: TGTGCCACCAGTGATTTGGGGGGGACGGCGAACACCGGGGAGCTGTTTTTT.

This clonotype was detected ten times or more. This chain connects TRBV24-1 to TRBJ2-1; D is uncertain. The CDR3 extends over 16 amino acids. V lost 3 bases, J lost 4 bases, and 15 bases lay in between. Germline CDR1 reads KGHDR; CDR2 reads SFDVKD. The CDR3: CATSDPVGAAYNEQFF. As DNA, the CDR3 is TGTGCCACCAGTGATCCGGTCGGTGCCGCTTACAATGAGCAGTTCTTC.

V is TRBV12-3 or TRBV12-4 and J is TRBJ1-1; 8 nucleotides line up with TRBD1. CDR3 length: 13 amino acids. Losses at the gene ends were 9 bases for V and 7 bases for J; bases not matched to a gene: 10. The CDR3 DNA follows: TGTGCCAGAAGTCCAACGACAGGGGATGAAGCTTTCTTT. This encodes CARSPTTGDEAFF.

This clonotype has only a few counts. The chain joins TRBV24-1 to TRBJ2-2; 9 nucleotides line up with TRBD2. The CDR3 contains 19 residues. Germline CDR1 and CDR2: KGHDR and SFDVKD. V lost 3 bases and J lost 0; bases outside the gene matches: 10. The chain's CDR3 is CATSDQTISGRANTGELFF. As DNA, the CDR3 is TGTGCCACCAGTGATCAGACCATTAGCGGGAGAGCGAACACCGGGGAGCTGTTTTTT.

Many counts were recorded for this clonotype. This rearrangement joins TRBV20-1 to TRBJ2-5; 9 bases agree with TRBD1. CDR3 size: 15 residues. J gave up 2 bases and V 5 bases, and 9 bases lay outside the gene matches. Per the germline V gene, CDR1 is DFQATT and CDR2 is SNEGSKA (reference sequence). CDR3 nucleotide sequence: TGCAGTGCTGGGGCCGGGACAGGGCTTCAAGAGACCCAGTACTTC. Translation: CSAGAGTGLQETQYF.

The rearrangement joins TRBV4-1 to TRBJ2-7; no definite D call. The CDR3 totals 17 residues. Per the germline V gene, CDR1 is MGHRA and CDR2 is YSYEKL. The CDR3 is CASSIRFGQVSSYEQYV. The CDR3 bases are TGCGCCAGCAGCATACGCTTTGGCCAGGTCAGCTCCTACGAGCAGTATGTC.

This clonotype has just a few counts. The gene calls are TRBV10-3 and TRBJ2-1, with a possible D match to TRBD1 (6 bases). The CDR3 length is 15 residues. From germline, CDR1 is ENHRY and CDR2 SYGVKD. V lost 3 bases to trimming and J lost 2 bases, with 11 bases between them. CDR3 DNA: TGTGCCATCAGTGACGACAGGTTGCCCTACAATGAGCAGTTCTTC. Its protein is CAISDDRLPYNEQFF.

A few counts support this clonotype. V is TRBV6-1 and J is TRBJ2-1; 8 nucleotides match TRBD2. Germline V gene data show CDR1 as MNHNS and CDR2 as SASEGT. V dropped 6 bases and J dropped 4; count of bases not matched to a gene: 5. This CDR3 has 14 residues. The CDR3 sequence: CASRQLAVYNEQFF. CDR3 nucleotide sequence: TGTGCCAGCAGGCAACTAGCGGTTTACAATGAGCAGTTCTTC.

J is TRBJ2-5 and V is TRBV3-1; D perhaps matches TRBD2 (5 bases). This CDR3 comprises 13 residues. V gave up 4 bases and J gave up 4 bases, with 10 bases separating them. Germline assignment: CDR1 LGHDT and CDR2 YNNKEL (reference sequence). The CDR3 loop reads CASSPLARETQYF. The DNA for the CDR3 is TGTGCCAGCAGCCCATTAGCGAGAGAGACCCAGTACTTC.

This clonotype was detected only a few times. The chain joins TRBV6-1 to TRBJ1-1, with TRBD1 identical over 9 bases. V shed 4 bases, J shed 10 bases, and the junction held 4 bases outside the gene matches. The germline V gene has CDR1 MNHNS and CDR2 SASEGT. The CDR3 runs 12 residues. The CDR3: CASSGGQGPAFF. CDR3 DNA: TGTGCCAGCAGTGGGGGACAGGGCCCAGCTTTCTTT.

The sample holds a few counts of this clonotype. The chain is built from TRBV18 and TRBJ1-5; tentative D call: TRBD1 (5 bases). With 0 bases removed from V and 0 bases from J, the gap between germline ends came to 9 bases. CDR1 is KGHSH and CDR2 is LQKENI in the germline V gene. The CDR3 is 16 amino acids. The CDR3 DNA follows: TGTGCCAGCTCACCACCAGGGGAAAATAGCAATCAGCCCCAGCATTTT. Translated: CASSPPGENSNQPQHF.

The rearrangement joins TRBV6-5 to TRBJ2-3; D remains unclear. Per the germline V gene, CDR1 is MNHEY and CDR2 is SVGAGI. The CDR3 is made up of 13 amino acids. Trimming shortened V by 4 bases and J by 5 bases, and 10 bases separated the two germline ends. CDR3 protein: CASSLLKGDTQYF. The CDR3 nucleotides are TGTGCCAGCAGTTTGCTTAAGGGAGATACGCAGTATTTT.

V usage is TRBV5-6 and J usage is TRBJ2-5, with TRBD2 identical over 14 bases. Per germline, CDR1 SGHDT and CDR2 YYEEEE. This CDR3 comprises 16 residues. Trimming removed 2 bases from V and 4 bases from J; junction bases left unmatched: 4. Written as DNA, the CDR3 is TGTGCCAGCAGCTTTCCGACTAGCGGGGGGGCAGAGACCCAGTACTTC. As protein: CASSFPTSGGAETQYF.

This clonotype appeared a few times. CDR3 sequence: CASSKATVAKNIQYF. The CDR3 DNA follows: TGTGCCAGCAGCAAGGCGACAGTAGCCAAAAACATTCAGTACTTC. V gene TRBV12-3 or TRBV12-4 combines with J gene TRBJ2-4; D may be TRBD1 (5 bases). The length of the CDR3 is 15 residues. The V and J ends lost 6 bases and 0 bases respectively, with 12 bases between them.

The V call is TRBV5-1, the J call TRBJ2-7, with D possibly being TRBD1 (5 bases). The CDR3 extends over 19 amino acids. Per the germline V gene, CDR1 is SGHRS and CDR2 is YFSETQ. V dropped 1 base and J dropped 3 bases, with 26 bases sitting between them. In DNA, the CDR3 is TGCGCCAGCAGCTTGTTTACGAAAGCAGGGTCGATGGAGATCTACGAGCAGTACGTC. Amino acids: CASSLFTKAGSMEIYEQYV.

This clonotype has ten or more counts. The chain joins TRBV5-1 to TRBJ1-5, with TRBD1 matching over 8 bases. Germline V gene lookup returns CDR1 SGHRS and CDR2 YFSETQ. CDR3 size: 14 residues. The trim removed 1 base at V and 7 bases at J, leaving 4 bases unmatched. DNA for the CDR3: TGCGCCAGCAGCTTGACAGGGGGGCAACAGCCCCAGCATTTT. Protein: CASSLTGGQQPQHF.

This clonotype came up a few times. V usage is TRBV12-3 or TRBV12-4 and J usage is TRBJ1-4, with D maybe TRBD1 (5 bases). V lost 7 bases to trimming and J lost 14 bases, with 20 bases between them. The CDR3 has 13 amino acids. The CDR3 here is CASTWDAFGGLFF. The CDR3 coding sequence is TGTGCCAGCACCTGGGACGCCTTCGGAGGTCTGTTTTTT.

With regard to this clonotype: The junction shows a germline mismatch at one end, possibly a read error. The chain combines TRBV19 with TRBJ2-2, with D perhaps matching TRBD1 (6 bases). Germline V gene data show CDR1 as LNHDA and CDR2 as SQIVND (reference sequence). This CDR3 comprises 13 residues. This CDR3 is CASRIGGTGELFF. CDR3 sequence (DNA): TGTGCCAGTAGAATAGGGGGTACCGGGGAGCTGTTTTTT. The whole variable domain, remainder taken from reference TRBV19 and TRBJ2-2, is DGGITQSPKYLFRKEGQNVTLSCEQNLNHDAMYWYRQDPGQGLRLIYYSQIVNDFQKGDIAEGYSVSREKKESFPLTVTSAQKNPTAFYLCASRIGGTGELFFGEGSRLTVL.